This T cell receptor beta chain was obtained from a study of cytomegalovirus exposure and HLA in healthy donors. With 60 Vbeta and 13 Jbeta primers, the PCR was carried out. Here immunoSEQ multiplex PCR was the method, and the copy in TCRdb shows in-frame clones only, minus some. The table records 77,000 or so clones, roughly 88% of them present only once. A few counts support this clone. An end of the junction differs from the germline gene, which may be a read error. The receptor was isolated from a man between 65 and 80 years old in good health and CMV-seropositive. What was sequenced was PBMCs.

As DNA, the CDR3 is TGTGCCAGCGGGACGACAGGGACGGTCGCTTTT. Residues: CASGTTGTVAF. This sequence joins TRBV6-6 and TRBJ1-4; 7 bases line up with TRBD1. Looked up from germline, CDR1 is MNHNY and CDR2 is SVGAGI (reference sequence). This CDR3 is built from 11 residues.